This TCR beta chain was profiled in a study of vaccination and CD4 T cells after COVID-19. The overall study: The post-COVID sampling time was a median about 100 days after diagnosis, ranging from 35 to 161.

An Oncomine TCR Beta short-read assay was used to sequence the DNA from cultured CD4+ T cells. TCRdb re-derived calls from the PCR reads in MiXCR, one entry per CDR3 protein. The sample lists around 25,000 distinct CDR3 sequences; roughly 44% were seen once. Treatment in this sample: approximately nine-day PBMC culture with coronavirus spike peptide pools or control peptides (ViraFEST assay). Notes on this clonotype: Its antigen remains unknown.

Germline assignment: CDR1 MNHNS and CDR2 SASEGT. V was clipped by 2 bases and J by 4 bases, with 14 bases between them. The CDR3 sequence is 15 residues long. Sample: CD4+ T cells from blood, cultured in vitro. The V gene is TRBV6-1, the J gene TRBJ1-2, with D tentatively TRBD1 (5 bases). This receptor was identified in a human donor who had recovered from COVID-19. CDR3 amino acids: CASSETTAKSYGYTF. The CDR3 bases are TGTGCCAGCAGTGAAACGACAGCTAAGAGCTATGGCTACACCTTC.